The rows below give T cell receptor beta chains drawn from one sample of a study of T cell changes during pregnancy in multiple sclerosis. The table came from immunoSEQ multiplex PCR; TCRdb's copy has only in-frame clones and leaves some out. The sample shows under 80,000 clones, approximately 88% of them seen only once. This material consisted of peripheral blood, taken in the first trimester of pregnancy. The origin of the receptors is a female donor with multiple sclerosis, enrolled in a pregnancy study. CDR3s include the opening cysteine and the closing phenylalanine or tryptophan. D genes are given only for firm matches. A clone size is listed for some rows: how often the clone was seen (once, few, many), or a class if it is expanded.

V	size	J	D	DNA	CDR3
TRBV7-2	NA	TRBJ2-7	NA	TGTGCCAGCAGCTTTGACAGGCAACACTCCTACGAGCAGTACTTC	CASSFDRQHSYEQYF
TRBV27	NA	TRBJ2-7	NA	TGTGCCAGCAGTCCCTCCTACGGTAGGGGCCTGGGGTACTTC	CASSPSYGRGLGYF
TRBV19	NA	TRBJ2-5	NA	TGTGCCAGTAGGCCCCGTCAGGGTCAGACCCAGTACTTC	CASRPRQGQTQYF
TRBV7-2	NA	TRBJ2-7	TRBD2	TGTGCCAGCAGCATCACCGGGACTAGCGGGTACTCCTACGAGCAGTACTTC	CASSITGTSGYSYEQYF
TRBV10-3	NA	TRBJ2-7	TRBD2	TGTGCCATCAGTGATGTCTCCCAACTGAGCGGGATTTACGAGCAGTACTTC	CAISDVSQLSGIYEQYF
TRBV5-1	NA	TRBJ1-1	NA	TGCGCCAGCACCCCGCCCGGGGGGACTGAAGCTTTCTTT	CASTPPGGTEAFF
TRBV6-6	NA	TRBJ1-2	NA	TGTGCCAGCAGTTACACAGTCTACGATGGCTACACCTTC	CASSYTVYDGYTF
TRBV2	NA	TRBJ1-2	TRBD1	TGTGCCAGCAGTGAGGGTCGACAGGGTGATGGATCTAACTATGGCTACACCTTC	CASSEGRQGDGSNYGYTF
TRBV7-2	once	TRBJ2-7	TRBD1	TGTGCCAGCAGCCCAGGACAGGGGGCAGGATCCTACGAGCAGTACTTC	CASSPGQGAGSYEQYF
TRBV27	NA	TRBJ2-1	NA	TGTGCCAGCAGTCCCCTGGGGAGGAGCTCCTACAATGAGCAGTTCTTC	CASSPLGRSSYNEQFF
TRBV6-1	NA	TRBJ1-2	TRBD1	TGTGCCAGCACCAGGACAGGAAACTATGGCTACACCTTC	CASTRTGNYGYTF
TRBV5-1	NA	TRBJ2-2	NA	TGCGCCAGCAGCTTGGCCTCGCTAGTTGTCGGGGAGCTGTTTTTT	CASSLASLVVGELFF
TRBV4-1	NA	TRBJ2-2	NA	TGCGCCAGCAGCCAAGTAGCAGGGGGGCCGAACACCGGGGAGCTGTTTTTT	CASSQVAGGPNTGELFF
TRBV7-9	NA	TRBJ1-1	NA	TGTGCCAGCAGCTCCCAGACCGGAAAATATGGAGCGAACACTGAAGCTTTCTTT	CASSSQTGKYGANTEAFF
TRBV6-1	NA	TRBJ2-1	NA	TGTGCCAGCAACCAGGGCGGGGTTAATGAGCAGTTCTTC	CASNQGGVNEQFF
TRBV2	NA	TRBJ1-1	NA	TGTGCCAGCAGTTTACAGCAGAACACTGAAGCTTTCTTT	CASSLQQNTEAFF
TRBV18	NA	TRBJ2-7	NA	TGTGCCAGCTCACCCGGTAGTATGAGGGCATTCGACTACGAGCAGTACTTC	CASSPGSMRAFDYEQYF
TRBV6-5	NA	TRBJ2-7	TRBD2	TGTGCCAGCAGTTACTCGGCGGGAGGGACCTACGAGCAGTACTTC	CASSYSAGGTYEQYF
TRBV10-2	NA	TRBJ1-5	TRBD1	TGCGCCAGCAGTCAGGGGGCTCAGCCCCAGCATTTT	CASSQGAQPQHF
TRBV5-1	NA	TRBJ2-7	NA	TGCGCCAGCACGTTGGGGCCAGGGTCCTACGAGCAGTACTTC	CASTLGPGSYEQYF
TRBV5-5	NA	TRBJ1-4	TRBD1	TGTGCCAGCAGCCTGAGGACAGGGAATGAAAAACTGTTTTTT	CASSLRTGNEKLFF
TRBV7-2	NA	TRBJ2-7	TRBD2	TGTGCCAGCAGCTTCGAGGGAGGGCCCTCCTACGAGCAGTACTTC	CASSFEGGPSYEQYF
TRBV28	NA	TRBJ2-7	NA	TGTGCCAGCAGTTTAGACACCCTATTGTCCTACGAGCAGTACTTC	CASSLDTLLSYEQYF
TRBV13	NA	TRBJ2-3	NA	TGTGCCAGCAGCTTAGGATTTGCGGGAACCACAGATACGCAGTATTTT	CASSLGFAGTTDTQYF
TRBV30	NA	TRBJ2-7	TRBD1	TGTGCCTGTTCCGGGACAGGGGCTTACGAGCAGTACTTC	CACSGTGAYEQYF
TRBV10-2	NA	TRBJ2-3	TRBD2	TGCGCCAGCAGTGAGCGTTCCCTAGCGGGGAGCACAGATACGCAGTATTTT	CASSERSLAGSTDTQYF
TRBV7-9	few	TRBJ2-1	TRBD2	TGTGCCATTCCGCGGCCCGGGACTAGCACAGGAAATGAGCAGTTCTTC	CAIPRPGTSTGNEQFF
TRBV5-1	NA	TRBJ1-2	TRBD1	TGCGCCAGCAGTTCAATGACAGGGGGGGAAGGCTACACCTTC	CASSSMTGGEGYTF
TRBV27	NA	TRBJ2-5	NA	TGTGCCAGCAAGGCATTGGGGGCTTTGGAGACCCAGTACTTC	CASKALGALETQYF
TRBV10-1	NA	TRBJ1-2	NA	TGCGCCAGCAGTGACAACCGGGAATCATCCCCCTATGGCTACACCTTC	CASSDNRESSPYGYTF
TRBV13	NA	TRBJ2-7	NA	TGTGCCAGCAGCGCCACGATTAGGACAGTGAGCTCCTACGAGCAGTACTTC	CASSATIRTVSSYEQYF